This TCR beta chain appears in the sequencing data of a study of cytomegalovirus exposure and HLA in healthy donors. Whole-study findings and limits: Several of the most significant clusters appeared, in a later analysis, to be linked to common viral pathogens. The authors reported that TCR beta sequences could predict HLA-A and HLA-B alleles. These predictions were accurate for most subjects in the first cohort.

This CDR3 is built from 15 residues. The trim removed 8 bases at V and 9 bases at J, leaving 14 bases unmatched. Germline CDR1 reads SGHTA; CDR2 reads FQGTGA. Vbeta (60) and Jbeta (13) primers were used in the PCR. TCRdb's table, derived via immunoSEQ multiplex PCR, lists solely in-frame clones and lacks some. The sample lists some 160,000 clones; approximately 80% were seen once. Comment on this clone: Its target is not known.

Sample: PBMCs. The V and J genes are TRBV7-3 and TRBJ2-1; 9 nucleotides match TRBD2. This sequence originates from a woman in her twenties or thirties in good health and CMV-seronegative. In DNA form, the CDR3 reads TGTGCCAGCTCAAAGTCGGCTAGCGGGACTTTTGAGCAGTTCTTC. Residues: CASSKSASGTFEQFF. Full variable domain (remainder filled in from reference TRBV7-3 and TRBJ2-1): GAGVSQTPSNKVTEKGKYVELRCDPISGHTALYWYRQSLGQGPEFLIYFQGTGAADDSGLPNDRFFAVRPEGSVSTLKIQRTERGDSAVYLCASSKSASGTFEQFFGPGTRLTVL.